This T cell receptor beta chain was sequenced for a study of T cells in Graves' hyperthyroidism and ophthalmopathy. The CDR3 regions of TCR beta were amplified from RNA transcripts. The HTBI primer set drove a first-round RT-PCR of the TCR CDR3. TCRdb passed the multiplex PCR reads through MiXCR, listing each CDR3 protein once. The sample consists of under 400,000 distinct CDR3 sequences, 13% of them appearing once. Stable hyperthyroidism: no ophthalmopathy progression over 18 months of follow-up. Exclusion of a patient resulted from uncontrolled infection, other autoimmune disease, pregnancy or lactation. This clonotype was detected only a few times. This CDR3 has 15 amino acids. The germline V and J ends were trimmed by 11 bases and 9 bases, with 23 bases remaining between them. CDR1 is LNHDA and CDR2 is SQIVND in the germline V gene (reference sequence).

The chain carries TRBV19 and TRBJ1-6; weak D call: TRBD1 (5 bases). The origin of this receptor is a woman aged 18-29 years with Graves' hyperthyroidism. Sequenced input: blood. The CDR3 spells CASKTGGSAGSPLHF. The CDR3, as DNA: TGTGCCTCGAAAACGGGGGGGTCCGCCGGTTCACCCCTCCACTTT.